The 32 T cell receptor beta chains below come from one sample, sequenced in a study of EBV T-cell therapy then PD-1 blockade in nasopharyngeal carcinoma. Data came from immunoSEQ multiplex PCR; TCRdb stores just in-frame clones and leaves some out. The repertoire has 25,000 or so clones, 84% of them found once; the top ten carry roughly 28%. The antigens of these receptors remain unknown. Treatment given: AdE1-LMPpoly-expanded autologous EBV-specific T-cell therapy followed by anti-PD-1 nivolumab. This sample comprised CD8+ T cells from blood, obtained at approximately day 64 from a patient whose treatment included autologous EBV-specific T cells and nivolumab. The receptors come from a man aged 35 to 55 with nasopharyngeal carcinoma.

This chain links TRBV10-3 with TRBJ2-5; D perhaps matches TRBD1 (6 bases). Germline V gene lookup returns CDR1 ENHRY and CDR2 SYGVKD. V lost 6 bases and J 1 base, leaving 9 bases between the germline ends. The CDR3 is made up of 13 amino acids. DNA of the CDR3: TGTGCCATCAGATTGGACAGCCAAGAGACCCAGTACTTC. Translating gives CAIRLDSQETQYF.

This chain connects TRBV7-9 to TRBJ2-7, with 10 bases that match TRBD1. The CDR3 totals 15 residues. Per germline, CDR1 SEHNR and CDR2 FQNEAQ (reference sequence). V lost 5 bases, J lost 2 bases, and 6 bases stayed unmatched. This CDR3 is CASSQGGTGAYEQYF. CDR3 DNA: TGTGCCAGCAGCCAAGGCGGGACAGGGGCCTACGAGCAGTACTTC.

The genes are TRBV7-9 and TRBJ2-7; D could derive from TRBD1 or TRBD2 (5 bases each). CDR1 is SEHNR, CDR2 FQNEAQ, per germline (reference sequence). CDR3 length: 14 residues. V was pared by 7 bases and J by 3 bases, with 16 bases between. The CDR3 sequence is CASNPGTGNYEQYF. CDR3 sequence (DNA): TGTGCCAGCAACCCCGGGACGGGGAACTACGAGCAGTACTTC.

V and J are TRBV24-1 and TRBJ2-2; maybe TRBD2 (6 bases). Germline loops: CDR1 KGHDR, CDR2 SFDVKD. Trimming shortened V by 1 base and J by 1 base, and 9 bases separated the two germline ends. The CDR3 extends over 16 amino acids. The CDR3, as DNA: TGTGCCACCAGTGATTTAACGGAGGGGAACACCGGGGAGCTGTTTTTT. It specifies CATSDLTEGNTGELFF.

The rearrangement links TRBV2 to TRBJ2-7; D assignment may be TRBD1 or TRBD2 (5 bases each). The CDR3 covers 11 residues. Looked up from germline, CDR1 is SNHLY and CDR2 is FYNNEI. Trimming cost V 6 bases and J 3 bases, with 6 bases left between them. The CDR3 region has the DNA TGTGCCAGCAGGGGGGACTACGAGCAGTACTTC. Amino acids: CASRGDYEQYF.

The rearrangement links TRBV18 to TRBJ1-5, with 9 bases that match TRBD1. Unmatched junction bases numbered 8, after V lost 2 bases and J lost 6 bases. Germline lookup yields CDR1 KGHSH and CDR2 LQKENI. The CDR3 has 16 amino acids. CDR3 sequence (DNA): TGTGCCAGCTCACCAACATGGGGGACAGGGAGTCAGCCCCAGCATTTT. This translates into CASSPTWGTGSQPQHF.

The gene calls are TRBV4-1 and TRBJ2-3; D is ambiguous. The V end was cut by 0 bases, the J end by 0 bases, with 4 bases between. The length of the CDR3 is 14 residues. Germline V CDR1 and CDR2: MGHRA, YSYEKL. CDR3 coding DNA: TGCGCCAGCAGCCAAGAGACTAGCACAGATACGCAGTATTTT. This sequence encodes CASSQETSTDTQYF.

As regards this clone: The sample contains more than one DNA sequence encoding this CDR3. The CDR3 loop reads CSVEGEGGPADTQYF. CDR3 sequence (DNA): TGCAGCGTTGAGGGGGAGGGGGGCCCAGCAGATACGCAGTATTTT. The J gene is TRBJ2-3, the V gene TRBV29-1; D is perhaps TRBD2 (7 bases). V lost 3 bases to trimming and J lost 4 bases, with 17 bases between them. Germline lookup yields CDR1 SQVTM and CDR2 ANQGSEA. The CDR3 has 15 residues.

The chain employs TRBV27 and TRBJ1-1; a weak D match, TRBD1 (5 bases). V shed 5 bases and J shed 0 bases, with 7 bases lying between them. This CDR3 is 13 amino acids long. Germline assignment: CDR1 MNHEY and CDR2 SMNVEV (reference sequence). CDR3 in DNA: TGTGCCAGCAGTCGACAGTTGAACACTGAAGCTTTCTTT. Its protein is CASSRQLNTEAFF.

J is TRBJ2-5 and V is TRBV6-1, with TRBD1 identical over 8 bases. The CDR3 covers 18 residues. V shed 2 bases, J shed 3 bases, and the junction held 14 bases outside the gene matches. Germline V gives CDR1 MNHNS, CDR2 SASEGT. The CDR3 nucleotides are TGTGCCAGCAGTGAAATCCCGGCAGGGGGCGGTGGTGAAGAGACCCAGTACTTC. This translates into CASSEIPAGGGGEETQYF.

The chain is built from TRBV6-1 and TRBJ2-3; 12 nucleotides align to TRBD2. V dropped 2 bases and J dropped 4; count of bases not matched to a gene: 1. This CDR3 contains 15 residues. From germline, CDR1 is MNHNS and CDR2 SASEGT. Written as DNA, the CDR3 is TGTGCCAGCAGTGAACTAGCGGGGGGGCCAGATACGCAGTATTTT. Translating gives CASSELAGGPDTQYF.

The V and J genes are TRBV4-3 and TRBJ2-2; 7 bases match TRBD2. With V trimmed by 8 bases and J by 3 bases, 15 bases remained unmatched. Germline V gene lookup returns CDR1 LGHNA and CDR2 YSLEER. The CDR3 has 17 amino acids. In DNA, the CDR3 is TGCGCCAGCGGCCCAGACCGGCAGGGAGGGTACACCGGGGAGCTGTTTTTT. Translating it yields CASGPDRQGGYTGELFF.

This clone was counted only a few times. The chain uses TRBV4-3 and TRBJ2-3, with 13 bases that match TRBD2. V lost 0 bases, J lost 4 bases, and 4 bases stayed unmatched. Germline lookup yields CDR1 LGHNA and CDR2 YSLEER. The CDR3 sequence is 17 residues long. DNA of the CDR3: TGCGCCAGCAGCCAAGATATGGGACTAGCGGGGTCAGATACGCAGTATTTT. Its translation is CASSQDMGLAGSDTQYF.

This chain joins TRBV27 and TRBJ2-3; 11 bases are shared with TRBD2. V dropped 8 bases and J dropped 3; count of bases not matched to a gene: 4. CDR1 MNHEY and CDR2 SMNVEV come from the germline V gene (reference sequence). The CDR3 runs to 14 residues. In DNA form, the CDR3 reads TGTGCCAGCGGGACTAGCGGCGGAACAGATACGCAGTATTTT. Its translation is CASGTSGGTDTQYF.

The V and J genes are TRBV19 and TRBJ1-3; D remains unclear. Germline values: CDR1 LNHDA, CDR2 SQIVND (reference sequence). Trimming stripped 4 bases from V and 1 base from J, with 5 bases between. The CDR3 contains 13 residues. As DNA, the CDR3 is TGTGCCAGTAGTAGTCGATCTGGAAACACCATATATTTT. This gives the protein CASSSRSGNTIYF.

The rearrangement uses TRBV2 and TRBJ1-6; 9 positions agree with TRBD1. The CDR3 runs to 16 residues. V was clipped by 2 bases and J by 10 bases; unmatched bases: 9. Germline V lookup: CDR1 SNHLY, CDR2 FYNNEI. The CDR3 here is CASSESPGQGGSPLHF. The DNA of the CDR3 is TGTGCCAGCAGTGAAAGCCCGGGACAGGGAGGATCACCCCTCCACTTT. The full variable domain, in which reference TRBV2 and TRBJ1-6 provide the parts outside the CDR3, is EPEVTQTPSHQVTQMGQEVILRCVPISNHLYFYWYRQILGQKVEFLVSFYNNEISEKSEIFDDQFSVERPDGSNFTLKIRSTKLEDSAMYFCASSESPGQGGSPLHFGNGTRLTVT.

The chain has TRBV5-5 and TRBJ2-7, with a possible D match to TRBD1 (6 bases). V was clipped by 2 bases and J by 0 bases, with 9 bases between them. The CDR3 totals 14 residues. Germline CDR1 reads SGHKS; CDR2 reads YYEKEE (reference sequence). This CDR3 reads CASSFTGSSYEQYF. The CDR3 DNA reads TGTGCCAGCAGCTTTACAGGGAGCTCCTACGAGCAGTACTTC.

CDR3 sequence (DNA): TGTGCCAGCAGCCAAGATACTCGGGCGCAGGGGGCGACAACTCCTTACGAGCAGTACTTC. Its translation is CASSQDTRAQGATTPYEQYF. The chain uses TRBV4-2 and TRBJ2-7; TRBD1 agrees at 8 bases. From germline, CDR1 is LGHNA and CDR2 YNFKEQ. The CDR3 sequence is 20 residues long. V gave up 0 bases and J gave up 4 bases; unmatched junction bases: 20.

The chain recombines TRBV6-2 or TRBV6-3 with TRBJ1-1; the D is unclear. This CDR3 has 15 residues. Germline V gene lookup returns CDR1 MNHEY and CDR2 SVGEGT. Trimming took 2 bases from V and 8 from J, leaving 18 bases between them. Here the CDR3 reads CASSYPPLGGGEAFF. As DNA, the CDR3 is TGTGCCAGCAGTTACCCCCCCCTTGGTGGAGGCGAAGCTTTCTTT.

The chain employs TRBV2 and TRBJ2-7, with TRBD2 as a possible D gene (5 bases). With 6 bases removed from V and 9 bases from J, the gap between germline ends came to 12 bases. CDR1 and CDR2 (germline): SNHLY, FYNNEI. CDR3 length equals 11 residues. The CDR3 nucleotides read TGTGCCAGCAGGGTACCCCGGGGGCAGTACTTC. Protein: CASRVPRGQYF. The variable domain in full, completed from reference TRBV2 and TRBJ2-7, reads EPEVTQTPSHQVTQMGQEVILRCVPISNHLYFYWYRQILGQKVEFLVSFYNNEISEKSEIFDDQFSVERPDGSNFTLKIRSTKLEDSAMYFCASRVPRGQYFGPGTRLTVT.

This chain uses TRBV7-9 with TRBJ1-3, with 8 bases that match TRBD1. The CDR3 totals 17 residues. Germline CDR1 and CDR2: SEHNR and FQNEAQ (reference sequence). Unmatched junction bases numbered 12, after V lost 5 bases and J lost 3 bases. The CDR3: CASSLSYRGEVGNTIYF. The CDR3 DNA reads as TGTGCCAGCAGCCTCTCTTACAGGGGGGAGGTTGGAAACACCATATATTTT.

This clone was recorded once. One end of the junction does not line up with germline, which may come from a read error. The rearrangement uses TRBV29-1 and TRBJ2-1; 15 bases agree with TRBD2. CDR1 and CDR2 from the germline V gene are SQVTM and ANQGSEA. The CDR3 runs to 17 residues. The CDR3 coding sequence is TGCAGCGTCGAAGGACTAGCGGGGGGGCCATCCTACAATGAGCAGTTCTTC. This encodes CSVEGLAGGPSYNEQFF.

The J gene is TRBJ1-6, the V gene TRBV20-1; D might be TRBD1 (5 bases). Germline loops: CDR1 DFQATT, CDR2 SNEGSKA (reference sequence). V lost 3 bases to trimming and J lost 6 bases, with 18 bases between them. The CDR3 has 16 amino acids. CDR3 in amino acids: CSASSRESLPNSPLHF. DNA of the CDR3: TGCAGTGCTAGTTCCAGGGAGAGTCTCCCTAATTCACCCCTCCACTTT.

V and J are TRBV9 and TRBJ2-4; a weak D match, TRBD2 (5 bases). The CDR3 sequence is 14 residues long. From germline, CDR1 is SGDLS and CDR2 YYNGEE. The V end was cut by 2 bases, the J end by 9 bases, with 15 bases between. In nucleotides, the CDR3 is TGTGCCAGCAGCGTGGGAGAGAGGTTAGGCATTCAGTACTTC. Its protein product is CASSVGERLGIQYF.

A single count supports this clone. The V call is TRBV10-3, the J call TRBJ1-2; the D is unclear. The germline V and J ends were trimmed by 3 bases and 6 bases, with 17 bases remaining between them. CDR1 ENHRY and CDR2 SYGVKD come from the germline V gene. The CDR3 has 15 residues. The CDR3 spells CAISDEQLRVDGYTF. Here the CDR3 DNA reads TGTGCCATCAGTGACGAACAGCTGCGGGTAGATGGCTACACCTTC.

The genes are TRBV6-1 and TRBJ2-4; tentatively, D is TRBD1 (6 bases). Germline V lookup: CDR1 MNHNS, CDR2 SASEGT. V was cut by 3 bases and J by 2 bases, with 14 bases left in between. This CDR3 contains 16 residues. In nucleotides, the CDR3 is TGTGCCAGCAGTGAGGCCCCGCAGGGGACCAAAAACATTCAGTACTTC. Its protein is CASSEAPQGTKNIQYF.

The sample holds one count of this clone. The chain combines TRBV7-9 with TRBJ1-1; D gene ambiguous. Per germline, CDR1 SEHNR and CDR2 FQNEAQ (reference sequence). This CDR3 contains 13 residues. V lost 10 bases to trimming and J lost 1 base, with 13 bases between them. The chain's CDR3 is CATRRGSNTEAFF. The CDR3 DNA is TGTGCCACCCGCCGGGGATCGAACACTGAAGCTTTCTTT.

The V and J genes are TRBV2 and TRBJ2-7, with 8 bases matching TRBD2. Trimming took 5 bases from V and 3 from J; bases not matched to a gene: 15. CDR1 is SNHLY, CDR2 FYNNEI, per germline. This CDR3 has 17 residues. This CDR3 is CASSTSLSGAPRYEQYF. For the CDR3, the DNA is TGTGCCAGCAGTACTAGCCTTAGCGGGGCCCCCCGCTACGAGCAGTACTTC.

The chain joins TRBV9 to TRBJ2-7, with D possibly matching TRBD1 (5 bases). V lost 0 bases to trimming and J lost 7 bases, with 14 bases between them. This CDR3 comprises 14 residues. Germline V CDR1 and CDR2: SGDLS, YYNGEE. The CDR3 is CASSVEAQGGEQYF. The CDR3 DNA is TGTGCCAGCAGCGTAGAGGCCCAGGGTGGGGAGCAGTACTTC.

The chain uses TRBV7-6 and TRBJ2-1; no clear D gene. CDR3 size: 14 residues. Germline CDR1 reads SGHVS; CDR2 reads FNYEAQ. Trimming removed 3 bases at V and 8 bases at J, with 14 bases between. CDR3 nucleotide sequence: TGTGCCAGCAGCTTCCCGACGGGCGGTTATGAGCAGTTCTTC. This codes for CASSFPTGGYEQFF.

This chain links TRBV7-9 with TRBJ2-4; 8 bases match TRBD2. Trimming removed 5 bases from V and 0 bases from J; junction bases left unmatched: 6. CDR3 length: 16 residues. Germline lookup yields CDR1 SEHNR and CDR2 FQNEAQ (reference sequence). DNA for the CDR3: TGTGCCAGCAGCCCACGGGAGGGGGGAGCCAAAAACATTCAGTACTTC. Residues: CASSPREGGAKNIQYF.

This clone was recorded only once. V is TRBV4-1 and J is TRBJ2-5; D perhaps matches TRBD2 (6 bases). Germline lookup yields CDR1 MGHRA and CDR2 YSYEKL. The CDR3 is 15 amino acids. Trimming cost V 5 bases and J 2 bases, with 15 bases left between them. CDR3 in amino acids: CASSTRGIGQETQYF. Here the CDR3 DNA reads TGCGCCAGCAGCACCCGGGGGATTGGACAAGAGACCCAGTACTTC.